This TCR beta chain came from a study of blood T cell repertoires in COVID-19. In germline, CDR1 is SGHTA, CDR2 FQGNSA. The J segment lost 5 bases and the V segment lost 5 bases, leaving 10 bases of the junction unmatched. CDR3 length equals 15 residues. As processed by the authors: Nucleated cell number was recorded as an estimate derived from reference gene primer amplification. Clones were sequenced by immunoSEQ multiplex PCR, and TCRdb holds only the in-frame ones, with some missing. The D gene and trimming were derived from the DNA, and the V and J assignments and clone size from that table. This table has roughly 120,000 clones, more than 70% appearing once. Patients of the Seattle cohort, enrolled during active infection, were followed longitudinally.

The rearrangement joins TRBV7-2 to TRBJ1-2, with 8 bases matching TRBD1. The receptor was derived from a woman older than 75 with COVID-19, enrolled during active disease. The sequenced sample was peripheral blood. The CDR3 DNA reads as TGTGCCAGCAGCCCGTGGACAGGGAATAATTATGGCTACACCTTC. Translation gives CASSPWTGNNYGYTF.